Reported below is one TCR beta chain. The data originate from a study of blood T cell repertoires in COVID-19. Unmatched junction bases numbered 5, after V lost 3 bases and J lost 0 bases. CDR3 size: 15 residues. CDR1 is MDHEN and CDR2 is SYDVKM in the germline V gene. In the original processing: How many nucleated cells were present was estimated from reference gene primer amplification. Here immunoSEQ multiplex PCR was the method, and the copy in TCRdb shows in-frame clones only, minus some. The DNA was the basis for D and trimming; V, J and clone size are from that table. The sample has 55,000 to 85,000 clones, 81% seen once.

The TCR sequence derives from a woman aged 70 to 79 with acute or convalescent COVID-19. The chain couples TRBV28 to TRBJ2-7; the match to TRBD2 covers 7 bases. The sequencing sample was made of peripheral blood. CDR3 loop: CASSLGGLGSYEQYF. The DNA for the CDR3 is TGTGCCAGCAGTTTGGGAGGACTAGGCTCCTACGAGCAGTACTTC.